These 14 T cell receptor beta chains were all obtained from the same sample, sequenced in a study of cytomegalovirus exposure and HLA in healthy donors. PCR used 60 Vbeta primers and 13 Jbeta primers. Only in-frame clones appear in the TCRdb table, and some are missing; sequencing was by immunoSEQ multiplex PCR. Of 65,000 to 70,000 clones detected, just under 70% appear once; the ten largest clones hold about a tenth. The sequencing sample was made of PBMCs. These receptor sequences come from a woman in her thirties in good health and CMV-seronegative.

Only one count was recorded for this clone. The J gene is TRBJ1-1, the V gene TRBV29-1; D remains unclear. The germline CDR1 and CDR2 sequences are SQVTM and ANQGSEA. Trimming shortened V by 4 bases and J by 5 bases, and 14 bases separated the two germline ends. The CDR3 loop spans 13 amino acids. The CDR3 loop is CSVAEGGMTEAFF. The CDR3 DNA reads TGCAGCGTTGCGGAGGGCGGGATGACTGAAGCTTTCTTT.

The gene calls are TRBV28 and TRBJ1-3, with a tentative D call TRBD1 (5 bases). There are 14 residues in the CDR3. With 4 bases removed from V and 6 bases from J, the gap between germline ends came to 13 bases. Germline values: CDR1 MDHEN, CDR2 SYDVKM. The CDR3 loop is CASSWVGGQNTIYF. CDR3 nucleotides: TGTGCCAGCAGTTGGGTCGGGGGTCAAAACACCATATATTTT.

The rearrangement links TRBV18 to TRBJ2-7, with D perhaps assigned TRBD1 or TRBD2 (7 bases each). With 6 bases removed from V and 1 base from J, the gap between germline ends came to 16 bases. Germline CDR1 reads KGHSH; CDR2 reads LQKENI. The CDR3 contains 15 residues. The CDR3 region has the DNA TGTGCCAGCTCCCCAGGGGGGAGGGGGTCCTACGAGCAGTACTTC. It encodes CASSPGGRGSYEQYF.

The chain joins TRBV6-5 to TRBJ2-7, with 9 bases lining up with TRBD1. The trim removed 7 bases at V and 1 base at J, leaving 5 bases unmatched. This CDR3 has 14 residues. Germline values: CDR1 MNHEY, CDR2 SVGAGI. CDR3 DNA: TGTGCCAGCAAGACAGGGGGAGGTTCCTACGAGCAGTACTTC. It yields the protein CASKTGGGSYEQYF.

This clone was detected only a few times. The chain joins TRBV9 to TRBJ1-2, with TRBD1 identical over 8 bases. Germline values: CDR1 SGDLS, CDR2 YYNGEE. The junction had 5 bases not matched to a gene; V was cut back by 0 bases and J by 4 bases. The CDR3 consists of 15 residues. The DNA for the CDR3 is TGTGCCAGCAGCGTAGATGGGACAGGCCTCTATGGCTACACCTTC. This sequence encodes CASSVDGTGLYGYTF.

This clone was picked up many times. This chain connects TRBV5-1 to TRBJ2-6, with D possibly being TRBD1 (6 bases). This CDR3 spans 18 amino acids. Germline values: CDR1 SGHRS, CDR2 YFSETQ. V was clipped by 4 bases and J by 0 bases, with 17 bases between them. The CDR3 loop is CASSRGGQRPSGANVLTF. The CDR3 bases are TGCGCCAGCAGCCGGGGTGGACAGCGGCCCTCTGGGGCCAACGTCCTGACTTTC.

This clone occurred a few times. The V and J genes are TRBV7-3 and TRBJ2-3; 9 positions match TRBD2. V lost 2 bases and J lost 0; bases outside the gene matches: 3. Germline lookup yields CDR1 SGHTA and CDR2 FQGTGA. The CDR3 is made up of 16 amino acids. CDR3 bases: TGTGCCAGCAGCTTATGGGCGGGGGGGAGCACAGATACGCAGTATTTT. Residues: CASSLWAGGSTDTQYF.

The chain links TRBV30 to TRBJ2-2; 8 positions match TRBD1. The CDR3 length is 13 residues. The germline gives CDR1 GTSNPN, CDR2 SVGIG (reference sequence). J was trimmed by 13 bases and V by 5 bases; bases with no gene match: 12. The CDR3 coding sequence is TGTGCCTGGGCCAAGGGACAGGCCGGTGCGCTGTTTTTT. Translation gives CAWAKGQAGALFF.

The J gene is TRBJ1-1, the V gene TRBV2; 8 bases map to TRBD1. V lost 7 bases and J lost 4; bases outside the gene matches: 5. In germline, CDR1 is SNHLY, CDR2 FYNNEI. CDR3 length: 13 amino acids. The CDR3 protein is CASNGQGLTEAFF. CDR3 coding DNA: TGTGCCAGCAACGGACAGGGCCTCACTGAAGCTTTCTTT.

V gene TRBV13 combines with J gene TRBJ1-1; tentatively, D is TRBD1 (6 bases). This CDR3 is built from 17 residues. The germline V gene has CDR1 PRHDT and CDR2 FYEKMQ (reference sequence). Trimming took off 5 bases at V and 5 bases at J, with 24 bases between the two ends. The CDR3 protein is CASSPGEGGSPETEAFF. DNA for the CDR3: TGTGCCAGCAGCCCCGGCGAAGGGGGAAGCCCGGAGACTGAAGCTTTCTTT.

The rearrangement joins TRBV6-5 to TRBJ2-7, with D unresolved. V was trimmed by 4 bases and J by 0 bases, leaving 7 bases between them. The germline V gene encodes CDR1 MNHEY and CDR2 SVGAGI. The CDR3 covers 13 residues. The CDR3 loop reads CASSSPGSYEQYF. The CDR3 DNA reads as TGTGCCAGCAGTTCCCCAGGCTCCTACGAGCAGTACTTC.

The rearrangement joins TRBV7-2 to TRBJ1-6; D is ambiguous. CDR1 and CDR2 (germline): SGHTA, FQGNSA. The ends were cut back, 0 bases at V and 10 bases at J, with 16 bases in the middle. The CDR3 spans 16 residues. This CDR3 reads CASSLAAGVMESPLHF. CDR3 coding DNA: TGTGCCAGCAGCTTAGCTGCCGGGGTAATGGAATCACCCCTCCACTTT.

The V call is TRBV25-1, the J call TRBJ1-4, with D perhaps matching TRBD1 (6 bases). Trimming removed 3 bases at V and 10 bases at J, with 15 bases between. This CDR3 spans 14 amino acids. Germline V lookup: CDR1 MGHDK, CDR2 SYGVNS. The CDR3 DNA sequence: TGTGCCAGCAGTGATACAGGGATGGGACGAAAACTGTTTTTT. The encoded protein is CASSDTGMGRKLFF.

This clone was counted a single time. Lacking the conserved final phenylalanine or tryptophan, this CDR3 likely reflects a read error. The gene calls are TRBV30 and TRBJ1-5; D is possibly TRBD1 (6 bases). V shed 2 bases and J shed 7 bases, with 15 bases lying between them. Looked up from germline, CDR1 is GTSNPN and CDR2 is SVGIG (reference sequence). The CDR3 totals 14 residues. CDR3 region: CAWSKRSGGQPQHV. CDR3 coding DNA: TGTGCCTGGAGTAAAAGAAGCGGGGGCCAGCCCCAGCATGTT.